What follows are 24 T cell receptor beta chains derived from one specimen sequenced in a study of circulating and synovial CD4+ cells in juvenile arthritis. The table came from immunoSEQ multiplex PCR; TCRdb's copy has only in-frame clones and leaves some out. Here the sample spans fewer than 35,000 clones, around 93% being singletons. Sequencing used CD4+ T cells from blood. The receptors derive from a human donor with juvenile idiopathic arthritis.

This chain connects TRBV5-6 to TRBJ2-3; TRBD1 aligns across 8 bases. Trimming took 0 bases from V and 6 from J; bases not matched to a gene: 6. The CDR3 runs to 15 residues. Germline assignment: CDR1 SGHDT and CDR2 YYEEEE. The CDR3: CASSLAGQGMDTQYF. CDR3 DNA: TGTGCCAGCAGCTTGGCCGGACAGGGTATGGATACGCAGTATTTT.

Points on this clone: One end of the junction fails to match germline, which may point to a read error. The chain uses TRBV4-1 and TRBJ1-1; weak D call: TRBD1 (5 bases). This CDR3 has 11 amino acids. Germline lookup yields CDR1 MGHRA and CDR2 YSYEKL. The chain's CDR3 is CASSQAGDPSF. CDR3 bases: TGCGCCAGCAGCCAAGCGGGGGACCCCTCATTT.

This rearrangement joins TRBV2 to TRBJ1-1; 9 nucleotides agree with TRBD1. The CDR3 has 17 amino acids. Trimming cost V 4 bases and J 2 bases; bases outside gene matches: 11. CDR1 and CDR2 from the germline V gene are SNHLY and FYNNEI. The CDR3 is CASSAGTGLPINTEAFF. CDR3 sequence (DNA): TGTGCCAGCAGTGCCGGGACAGGGTTACCTATAAACACTGAAGCTTTCTTT.

The chain is built from TRBV7-3 and TRBJ2-7; a weak D match, TRBD2 (6 bases). Germline CDR1 and CDR2: SGHTA and FQGTGA. V lost 5 bases, J lost 5 bases, and 19 bases lay in between. This CDR3 is 15 amino acids long. The CDR3, as DNA: TGTGCCAGCAGCCCCGTGGGCGGAGGGCTCCACGAGCAGTACTTC. Its protein is CASSPVGGGLHEQYF.

V gene TRBV10-3 combines with J gene TRBJ1-2, with a tentative D call TRBD1 (5 bases). The CDR3 is 11 residues long. Trimming took off 6 bases at V and 7 bases at J, with 9 bases between the two ends. Germline assignment: CDR1 ENHRY and CDR2 SYGVKD. DNA of the CDR3: TGTGCCATCAGAGGGGATGGTGGCTACACCTTC. This encodes CAIRGDGGYTF.

The chain employs TRBV11-2 and TRBJ1-4; 9 bases align to TRBD1. The V segment lost 2 bases and the J segment 7 bases; nucleotides outside the gene matches: 5. Germline CDR1 and CDR2: SGHAT and FQNNGV. The CDR3 sequence is 15 residues long. The CDR3 reads CASSLWGQGTEKLFF. CDR3 DNA: TGTGCCAGCAGCTTATGGGGACAGGGAACTGAAAAACTGTTTTTT.

The chain joins TRBV30 to TRBJ1-5; TRBD1 matches 7 bases. Per germline, CDR1 GTSNPN and CDR2 SVGIG (reference sequence). The CDR3 is 14 amino acids. V lost 4 bases, J lost 2 bases, and 5 bases stayed unmatched. CDR3 sequence reads: CAWNRQGGNQPQHF. The CDR3 DNA sequence: TGTGCCTGGAACCGACAGGGCGGCAATCAGCCCCAGCATTTT.

V and J are TRBV4-2 and TRBJ2-1; D is uncertain. Trimming left V 0 bases short and J 13 bases short, with 13 bases between. The CDR3 has 13 amino acids. The germline gives CDR1 LGHNA, CDR2 YNFKEQ. CDR3 in amino acids: CASSQEWATTQFF. The CDR3 DNA sequence: TGTGCCAGCAGCCAAGAGTGGGCGACCACTCAGTTCTTC.

The chain couples TRBV7-6 to TRBJ2-1; TRBD1 is a possible D gene (7 bases). The CDR3 consists of 15 residues. V dropped 5 bases and J dropped 6 bases, with 17 bases sitting between them. The germline V gene encodes CDR1 SGHVS and CDR2 FNYEAQ. This CDR3 reads CASSLRGAAGNEQFF. For the CDR3, the DNA is TGTGCCAGCAGCCTCAGGGGGGCAGCTGGCAATGAGCAGTTCTTC.

The chain uses TRBV27 and TRBJ2-4; TRBD2 matches 9 bases. V shed 8 bases and J 4 bases; nucleotides not matched to a gene: 12. CDR1 and CDR2 (germline): MNHEY, SMNVEV (reference sequence). This CDR3 is 16 amino acids long. The CDR3, as DNA: TGTGCCAGCCATTCGGGGCTAGCGGGAATTAAAAACATTCAGTACTTC. This codes for CASHSGLAGIKNIQYF.

The rearrangement joins TRBV7-9 to TRBJ2-1; 10 bases agree with TRBD2. The CDR3 covers 16 residues. The ends lost 1 base at V and 10 bases at J; junction bases unmatched: 10. The germline V gene has CDR1 SEHNR and CDR2 FQNEAQ (reference sequence). CDR3 protein: CASSLEGLAGVPEQFF. CDR3 nucleotide sequence: TGTGCCAGCAGCTTAGAAGGCCTAGCGGGAGTCCCCGAGCAGTTCTTC.

The V gene is TRBV19, the J gene TRBJ1-3; D may be TRBD1 (5 bases). The CDR3 runs to 16 residues. V lost 7 bases, J lost 7 bases, and 23 bases lay in between. Germline lookup yields CDR1 LNHDA and CDR2 SQIVND (reference sequence). CDR3 residues: CASTPAPIREWNTIYF. CDR3 nucleotide sequence: TGTGCCAGTACCCCCGCACCAATCAGGGAATGGAACACCATATATTTT.

This chain joins TRBV30 and TRBJ2-1; 9 nucleotides line up with TRBD2. After removal of 4 bases from V and 6 bases from J, the junction contained 7 bases not matched to a gene. From germline, CDR1 is GTSNPN and CDR2 SVGIG (reference sequence). This CDR3 is 14 amino acids long. CDR3 in DNA: TGTGCCTGGACTAGCGGGGCTCTCTCCAATGAGCAGTTCTTC. Its protein product is CAWTSGALSNEQFF.

This chain uses TRBV18 with TRBJ2-7; 12 bases line up with TRBD1. Trimming at V came to 3 bases and at J to 5 bases, leaving 5 bases not matched to a gene. CDR3 length: 15 amino acids. Germline V gene sequence: CDR1 KGHSH, CDR2 LQKENI. The CDR3 DNA follows: TGTGCCAGCTCACCTTGGGACAGGGGGCGCCACGAGCAGTACTTC. Its protein is CASSPWDRGRHEQYF.

With respect to this clone: Germline and junction disagree at one end, which may indicate a read error. This chain connects TRBV20-1 to TRBJ2-7; D is undetermined. CDR1 is DFQATT, CDR2 SNEGSKA, per germline (reference sequence). The CDR3 is made up of 11 amino acids. The CDR3 protein is CSARDWPGLRF. CDR3 DNA: TGCAGTGCTAGAGATTGGCCCGGGTTGAGGTTC.

The chain couples TRBV4-2 to TRBJ2-4; 11 bases are a match to TRBD2. Germline lookup yields CDR1 LGHNA and CDR2 YNFKEQ. The CDR3 extends over 16 amino acids. The V gene end was trimmed by 5 bases and the J gene end by 5 bases; junction bases not matched to a gene: 8. The CDR3 DNA sequence: TGTGCCAGCAGCGTCCAACTAGCGGGAGTGCAAAACATTCAGTACTTC. Residues: CASSVQLAGVQNIQYF.

The DNA for the CDR3 is TGTGCCAGCAGTAGCTCTCAGGGGGGTAATACGCAGTATTTT. Protein: CASSSSQGGNTQYF. J is TRBJ2-3 and V is TRBV27; possible D gene TRBD1, 7 bases. Germline CDR1 is MNHEY and CDR2 is SMNVEV (reference sequence). Trimming cost V 5 bases and J 7 bases, with 16 bases left between them. This CDR3 has 14 residues.

J is TRBJ2-4 and V is TRBV2; the match to TRBD2 covers 8 bases. The CDR3 runs to 16 residues. Per germline, CDR1 SNHLY and CDR2 FYNNEI. J gave up 1 base and V 8 bases, and 10 bases lay outside the gene matches. CDR3 in amino acids: CASGYPSSGAKNIQYF. The DNA of the CDR3 is TGTGCCAGCGGCTATCCTTCTAGCGGGGCCAAAAACATTCAGTACTTC.

The V gene is TRBV27, the J gene TRBJ1-1; 9 bases are a match to TRBD1. Germline CDR1 is MNHEY and CDR2 is SMNVEV (reference sequence). The CDR3 runs to 15 residues. V dropped 6 bases and J dropped 5; count of bases not matched to a gene: 10. The CDR3 is CASRPQQGAPTEAFF. The CDR3, as DNA: TGTGCCAGCAGGCCACAACAGGGGGCTCCGACTGAAGCTTTCTTT.

This sequence joins TRBV5-1 and TRBJ2-2; D possibly corresponds to TRBD1 (5 bases). With 0 bases removed from V and 6 bases from J, the gap between germline ends came to 15 bases. The CDR3 length is 16 residues. The germline V gene has CDR1 SGHRS and CDR2 YFSETQ. CDR3 sequence reads: CASSLVTTEKSGELFF. In nucleotides, the CDR3 is TGCGCCAGCAGCTTGGTTACGACAGAGAAATCCGGGGAGCTGTTTTTT.

The chain couples TRBV5-1 to TRBJ2-3; D possibly corresponds to TRBD2 (6 bases). Germline V CDR1 and CDR2: SGHRS, YFSETQ. Deletions cut 0 bases from V and 2 bases from J, with 7 bases between. The length of the CDR3 is 14 residues. CDR3 in amino acids: CASSLGTTTDTQYF. The CDR3 DNA sequence: TGCGCCAGCAGCTTGGGGACTACCACAGATACGCAGTATTTT.

The CDR3 DNA reads TGCGCCAGCAGCTTGGGAGGCGGGAGCTCCTACAATGAGCAGTTCTTC. Its translation: CASSLGGGSSYNEQFF. V usage is TRBV5-1 and J usage is TRBJ2-1; 7 nucleotides agree with TRBD2. With 0 bases clipped from V and 0 bases from J, the junction kept 3 bases outside the gene matches. Germline assignment: CDR1 SGHRS and CDR2 YFSETQ. This CDR3 has 16 amino acids.

V and J are TRBV9 and TRBJ1-2, with a possible D match to TRBD1 (6 bases). V was trimmed by 4 bases and J by 6 bases, leaving 19 bases between them. The CDR3 is 15 residues long. Germline values: CDR1 SGDLS, CDR2 YYNGEE. Here the CDR3 DNA reads TGTGCCAGCAGCCCCTGGGACATCCTGCGGGATGGCTACACCTTC. Its protein product is CASSPWDILRDGYTF.

This clone showed up just once. The rearrangement uses TRBV2 and TRBJ2-7; D may be TRBD2 (5 bases). V lost 5 bases and J 3 bases, leaving 14 bases between the germline ends. CDR3 length: 14 residues. In germline, CDR1 is SNHLY, CDR2 FYNNEI. CDR3 region: CASSRETGLYEQYF. The CDR3 DNA sequence: TGTGCCAGCAGTCGCGAGACTGGACTCTACGAGCAGTACTTC.